Listed here is a single TCR beta chain. The source of the sample is a study of radiotherapy plus CTLA-4 blockade in lung cancer. Assay: immunoSEQ multiplex PCR; the TCRdb copy retains only in-frame clones and omits some. The sample includes approximately 90,000 clones, 80% to 90% of them seen just once. There are 16 residues in the CDR3. CDR1 is SGDLS, CDR2 YYNGEE, per germline. Trimming cost V 0 bases and J 1 base, with 10 bases left between them. Participants had chemo-refractory metastatic non-small-cell lung cancer and were treated with focal radiation plus ipilimumab CTLA-4 blockade. This specimen consisted of peripheral blood, obtained from a patient treated with radiotherapy plus ipilimumab. This chain links TRBV9 with TRBJ2-2; tentatively, D is TRBD2 (5 bases). This TCR came from a human donor with non-small cell lung cancer who had stable disease on radiotherapy plus ipilimumab. The CDR3 is CASSVGGGGNTGELFF. The CDR3 DNA is TGTGCCAGCAGCGTAGGTGGTGGAGGGAACACCGGGGAGCTGTTTTTT. Looking up the rest from reference TRBV9 and TRBJ2-2 gives the full variable domain: DSGVTQTPKHLITATGQRVTLRCSPRSGDLSVYWYQQSLDQGLQFLIQYYNGEERAKGNILERFSAQQFPDLHSELNLSSLELGDSALYFCASSVGGGGNTGELFFGEGSRLTVL.